The sequence of this T cell receptor (beta chain) was determined in a study of OX40 agonist ivuxolimab in advanced cancers. Study context: Ivuxolimab, an agonist antibody against OX40 (CD134), was given to patients. Prior checkpoint blockade (anti-PD-1, anti-PD-L1 or anti-CTLA-4) was permitted; 40% had it.

The cohort excluded patients with autoimmune disease history or systemic immunosuppression. The repertoire was sequenced with immunoSEQ multiplex PCR; TCRdb's copy has only in-frame clones and lacks some. This sample has about 88,000 clones, with around 87% found just once. The clonotype comes from an adult with an advanced solid tumor such as melanoma, head and neck, liver or kidney cancer. The sequences come from CD4+ or CD8+ T cells sorted from blood, collected in a trial of the OX40 agonist ivuxolimab.

The CDR3 bases are TGCAGCGCATCTTTACAGTCTGGAAACACCATATATTTT. Its translation is CSASLQSGNTIYF. The chain recombines TRBV29-1 with TRBJ1-3; D is uncertain. Germline assignment: CDR1 SQVTM and CDR2 ANQGSEA. The CDR3 extends over 13 amino acids. With 7 bases removed from V and 1 base from J, the gap between germline ends came to 11 bases.